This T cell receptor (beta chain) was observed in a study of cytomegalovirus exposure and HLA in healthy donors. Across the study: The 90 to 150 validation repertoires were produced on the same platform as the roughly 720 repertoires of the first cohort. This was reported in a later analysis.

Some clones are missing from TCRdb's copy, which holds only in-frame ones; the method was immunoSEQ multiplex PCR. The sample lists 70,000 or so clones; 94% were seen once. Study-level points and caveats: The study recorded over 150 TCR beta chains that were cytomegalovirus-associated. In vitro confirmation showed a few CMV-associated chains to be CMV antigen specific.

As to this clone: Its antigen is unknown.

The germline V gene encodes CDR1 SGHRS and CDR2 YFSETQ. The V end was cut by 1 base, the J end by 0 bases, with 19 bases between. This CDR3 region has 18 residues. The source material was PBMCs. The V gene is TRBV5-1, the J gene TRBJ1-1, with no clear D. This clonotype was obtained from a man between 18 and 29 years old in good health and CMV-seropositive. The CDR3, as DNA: TGCGCCAGCAGCTTGTATTCGAATACCCGCGAGTTGAACACTGAAGCTTTCTTT. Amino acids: CASSLYSNTRELNTEAFF.